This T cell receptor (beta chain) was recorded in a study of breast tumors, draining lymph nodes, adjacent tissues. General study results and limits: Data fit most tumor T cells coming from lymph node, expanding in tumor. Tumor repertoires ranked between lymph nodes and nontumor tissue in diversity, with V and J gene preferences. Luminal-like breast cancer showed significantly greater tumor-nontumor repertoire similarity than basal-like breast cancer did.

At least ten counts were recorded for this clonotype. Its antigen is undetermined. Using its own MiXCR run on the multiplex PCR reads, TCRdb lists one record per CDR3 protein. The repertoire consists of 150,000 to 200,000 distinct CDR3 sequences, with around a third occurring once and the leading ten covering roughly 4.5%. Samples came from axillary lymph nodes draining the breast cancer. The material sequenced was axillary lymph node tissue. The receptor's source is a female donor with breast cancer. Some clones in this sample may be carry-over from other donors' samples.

CDR3 amino acids: CASSQDGGYSGNTIYF. The DNA for the CDR3 is TGCGCCAGCAGCCAAGATGGAGGGTACTCTGGAAACACCATATATTTT. The chain uses TRBV4-1 and TRBJ1-3; D unresolved. V was trimmed by 0 bases and J by 0 bases, leaving 9 bases between them. The germline CDR1 and CDR2 sequences are MGHRA and YSYEKL. CDR3 length equals 16 residues.